A single sample is the source of the 24 T cell receptor beta chains below, sequenced in a study of OX40 agonist ivuxolimab in advanced cancers. Clones were sequenced by immunoSEQ multiplex PCR, and TCRdb holds only the in-frame ones, with some missing. This repertoire shows about 71,000 clones, about 81% found once; its top ten account for about 5%. The specimen was CD4+ or CD8+ T cells sorted from blood, collected in a trial of the OX40 agonist ivuxolimab. The receptors originated from an adult with an advanced solid tumor such as melanoma, head and neck, liver or kidney cancer.

This chain joins TRBV6-4 and TRBJ2-3; a possible D gene is TRBD2 (7 bases). The CDR3 consists of 15 residues. Germline assignment: CDR1 MRHNA and CDR2 SNTAGT. Trimming took off 3 bases at V and 1 base at J, with 11 bases between the two ends. This CDR3 reads CASSERGGGTDTQYF. The CDR3 nucleotides read TGTGCCAGCAGTGAAAGGGGGGGCGGCACAGATACGCAGTATTTT.

The V gene is TRBV4-1, the J gene TRBJ2-2, with D perhaps given as TRBD1 or TRBD2 (6 bases each). The V and J ends lost 4 bases and 1 base respectively, with 16 bases between them. The CDR3 is made up of 17 amino acids. Germline V CDR1 and CDR2: MGHRA, YSYEKL. The CDR3 loop is CASSRDGGRRNTGELFF. The DNA of the CDR3 is TGCGCCAGCAGCCGAGATGGGGGGCGAAGGAACACCGGGGAGCTGTTTTTT.

On this clone itself: One end of the junction is discordant with germline, which a read error may explain. The chain couples TRBV4-1 to TRBJ2-5; 10 nucleotides align to TRBD2. The germline V gene encodes CDR1 MGHRA and CDR2 YSYEKL. The CDR3 length is 15 residues. The CDR3 reads CASSQAGGDQETQYF. The CDR3 bases are TGTGCCAGCAGCCAAGCGGGAGGGGACCAAGAGACCCAGTACTTC.

This clone was observed once. The chain links TRBV11-3 to TRBJ2-5; 10 bases map to TRBD1. Per germline, CDR1 SGHNT and CDR2 YENEEA. CDR3 length: 12 residues. V lost 4 bases and J lost 11; bases outside the gene matches: 4. CDR3 sequence reads: CASSSTGGGQYF. The CDR3, as DNA: TGTGCCAGCAGCTCGACAGGGGGCGGGCAGTACTTC.

The chain uses TRBV19 and TRBJ2-2; TRBD1 matches at 11 bases. CDR3 size: 15 residues. Per germline, CDR1 LNHDA and CDR2 SQIVND (reference sequence). Trimming at V came to 10 bases and at J to 6 bases, leaving 10 bases not matched to a gene. CDR3 region: CATSMDRGRSGELFF. CDR3 DNA sequence: TGTGCCACTTCGATGGACAGGGGGCGTTCCGGGGAGCTGTTTTTT.

This chain connects TRBV4-1 to TRBJ1-4; perhaps TRBD1 as D (6 bases). The V end lost 4 bases, the J end lost 4 bases, and 13 bases lay between the germline ends. CDR3 length equals 15 residues. Per germline, CDR1 MGHRA and CDR2 YSYEKL. The CDR3 sequence is CASSLWQGNNEKLFF. The CDR3 region has the DNA TGCGCCAGCAGCCTCTGGCAGGGGAATAATGAAAAACTGTTTTTT.

This rearrangement joins TRBV5-1 to TRBJ2-7; 10 bases fit TRBD2. Losses at the gene ends were 1 base for V and 6 bases for J; bases not matched to a gene: 4. The CDR3 runs 14 residues. Germline CDR1 SGHRS, CDR2 YFSETQ. The DNA for the CDR3 is TGCGCCAGCAGCTTGCCTAGCGGGGGCCGCGAGCAGTACTTC. Protein sequence: CASSLPSGGREQYF. Looking up the rest from reference TRBV5-1 and TRBJ2-7 gives the full variable domain: KAGVTQTPRYLIKTRGQQVTLSCSPISGHRSVSWYQQTPGQGLQFLFEYFSETQRNKGNFPGRFSGRQFSNSRSEMNVSTLELGDSALYLCASSLPSGGREQYFGPGTRLTVT.

The rearrangement joins TRBV19 to TRBJ2-5; TRBD1 agrees at 7 bases. V lost 1 base to trimming and J lost 1 base; unmatched junction nucleotides: 3. The CDR3 sequence is 15 residues long. Germline CDR1 reads LNHDA; CDR2 reads SQIVND (reference sequence). The CDR3 here is CASSIGTGAQETQYF. As DNA, the CDR3 is TGTGCCAGTAGTATAGGGACAGGAGCCCAAGAGACCCAGTACTTC.

The rearrangement links TRBV14 to TRBJ2-7; D is perhaps TRBD1 or TRBD2 (5 bases each). Trimming stripped 2 bases from V and 3 bases from J, with 11 bases between. Germline CDR1 SGHDN, CDR2 FVKESK. CDR3 length equals 14 residues. The CDR3 loop reads CASSQYGGVYEQYF. Written as DNA, the CDR3 is TGTGCCAGCAGCCAATATGGGGGAGTCTACGAGCAGTACTTC. Full variable domain (outside the CDR3, taken from reference TRBV14 and TRBJ2-7): EAGVTQFPSHSVIEKGQTVTLRCDPISGHDNLYWYRRVMGKEIKFLLHFVKESKQDESGMPNNRFLAERTGGTYSTLKVQPAELEDSGVYFCASSQYGGVYEQYFGPGTRLTVT.

This chain joins TRBV27 and TRBJ1-2, with D possibly matching TRBD1 (5 bases). Germline V CDR1 and CDR2: MNHEY, SMNVEV (reference sequence). CDR3 length: 13 amino acids. Trimming took off 3 bases at V and 7 bases at J, with 12 bases between the two ends. Here the CDR3 reads CASSFGRDRGYTF. CDR3 DNA sequence: TGTGCCAGCAGTTTCGGCAGGGATCGTGGCTACACCTTC.

The chain is built from TRBV11-2 and TRBJ1-4; D is ambiguous. V lost 4 bases and J lost 1, with 13 bases in between. The length of the CDR3 is 16 residues. Germline CDR1 reads SGHAT; CDR2 reads FQNNGV. The CDR3 loop is CASSSIRGRTNEKLFF. In DNA, the CDR3 is TGTGCCAGCAGCTCGATCCGTGGTAGAACTAATGAAAAACTGTTTTTT.

V gene TRBV10-3 combines with J gene TRBJ1-1; 8 bases fit TRBD1. In germline, CDR1 is ENHRY, CDR2 SYGVKD. CDR3 length: 20 residues. Trimming at V came to 0 bases and at J to 7 bases, leaving 22 bases not matched to a gene. The CDR3 region is CAISESTQSRQGARKIEAFF. CDR3 nucleotides: TGTGCCATCAGTGAGTCGACTCAGAGCCGGCAGGGGGCGCGGAAGATTGAAGCTTTCTTT.

V is TRBV6-5 and J is TRBJ1-4; TRBD1 matches at 9 bases. J lost 7 bases, V lost 5 bases, and 5 bases had no gene match. The CDR3 runs 14 residues. Per the germline V gene, CDR1 is MNHEY and CDR2 is SVGAGI. CDR3 in amino acids: CASSTGTGSEKLFF. The CDR3 nucleotides read TGTGCCAGCAGTACCGGGACAGGGAGTGAAAAACTGTTTTTT.

About this clone: Other DNA sequences in this sample translate to the same CDR3. The chain has TRBV7-9 and TRBJ1-1; D is uncertain. CDR3 length equals 14 residues. Trimming shortened V by 2 bases and J by 1 base, and 8 bases separated the two germline ends. Germline-derived CDR1 and CDR2 are SEHNR and FQNEAQ (reference sequence). The chain's CDR3 is CASSLLTPNTEAFF. The CDR3 DNA is TGTGCCAGCAGCTTACTCACCCCGAACACTGAAGCTTTCTTT.

This chain joins TRBV30 and TRBJ2-3, with 14 bases that match TRBD2. V dropped 1 base and J dropped 8; count of bases not matched to a gene: 8. The CDR3 is made up of 16 amino acids. CDR1 and CDR2 from the germline V gene are GTSNPN and SVGIG (reference sequence). The CDR3 is CAWSGTTSGRASTQYF. The CDR3 DNA reads as TGTGCCTGGAGTGGGACGACTAGCGGGAGGGCCAGTACGCAGTATTTT.

The V gene is TRBV7-8, the J gene TRBJ2-3; 7 nucleotides line up with TRBD2. The junction had 8 bases not matched to a gene; V was cut back by 1 base and J by 1 base. This CDR3 comprises 17 residues. Germline V gene lookup returns CDR1 SGHVS and CDR2 FQNEAQ. The chain's CDR3 is CASSLGGGTSGTDTQYF. Here the CDR3 DNA reads TGTGCCAGCAGCTTAGGGGGGGGAACTAGCGGCACAGATACGCAGTATTTT.

This chain links TRBV30 with TRBJ2-3; D may be TRBD1 (6 bases). The CDR3 consists of 15 residues. The V gene's germline CDR1 is GTSNPN and CDR2 SVGIG (reference sequence). Trimming removed 0 bases from V and 3 bases from J, with 13 bases in between. For the CDR3, the DNA is TGTGCCTGGAGTGTATTTCGGACAGCAACAGATACGCAGTATTTT. Translated: CAWSVFRTATDTQYF.

Judged by abundance, this clone is medium-sized. The chain joins TRBV10-2 to TRBJ2-1; the D gene could be TRBD1 or TRBD2 (6 bases each). There are 14 residues in the CDR3. Trimming shortened V by 3 bases and J by 12 bases, and 18 bases separated the two germline ends. Germline V CDR1 and CDR2: WSHSY, SAAADI. The CDR3 loop reads CASSDLFGGHAQFF. DNA of the CDR3: TGCGCCAGCAGTGATTTATTCGGGGGACACGCGCAGTTCTTC.

The chain recombines TRBV28 with TRBJ2-4, with 10 bases lining up with TRBD2. The CDR3 runs to 15 residues. CDR1 is MDHEN and CDR2 is SYDVKM in the germline V gene. V lost 3 bases, J lost 12 bases, and 11 bases stayed unmatched. CDR3 sequence (DNA): TGTGCCAGCAGTTTCTCACCTAGCGGGGGAGGAGATCAGTACTTC. Its protein product is CASSFSPSGGGDQYF.

The V call is TRBV4-1, the J call TRBJ1-6; TRBD1 matches at 7 bases. Per germline, CDR1 MGHRA and CDR2 YSYEKL. CDR3 length equals 14 residues. After removal of 4 bases from V and 5 bases from J, the junction contained 2 bases not matched to a gene. The CDR3 DNA is TGCGCCAGCAGCCGACAGGGTGATAATTCACCCCTCCACTTT. This gives the protein CASSRQGDNSPLHF.

This clone was found once. The chain carries TRBV5-1 and TRBJ2-3, with 10 bases lining up with TRBD2. This CDR3 has 17 amino acids. Germline CDR1 reads SGHRS; CDR2 reads YFSETQ. Germline trimming cut 1 base from V and 3 bases from J; bases unmatched to any gene: 8. The CDR3 here is CASSLPASGSATDTQYF. In nucleotides, the CDR3 is TGCGCCAGCAGCTTGCCGGCTAGCGGGAGTGCAACAGATACGCAGTATTTT.

The CDR3 region has the DNA TGTGCCAGCAGCGTAGAGGCAGCCAACAATCAGCCCCAGCATTTT. Translating it yields CASSVEAANNQPQHF. This chain joins TRBV9 and TRBJ1-5; D remains ambiguous. The CDR3 totals 15 residues. Germline loops: CDR1 SGDLS, CDR2 YYNGEE. V lost 0 bases to trimming and J lost 3 bases, with 10 bases between them.

J is TRBJ2-7 and V is TRBV7-3, with 9 bases fitting TRBD2. The ends lost 5 bases at V and 7 bases at J; junction bases unmatched: 9. The length of the CDR3 is 14 residues. Germline loops: CDR1 SGHTA, CDR2 FQGTGA. The CDR3 DNA follows: TGTGCCAGCAGCCAAGCGGGGGGAGCGAGTGAGCAGTACTTC. Protein product: CASSQAGGASEQYF.

This clone was counted only a few times. The chain links TRBV18 to TRBJ1-1; D might be TRBD1 (5 bases). The V gene lost 6 bases and the J gene lost 4 bases, with 12 bases spanning the gap. The CDR3 spans 13 residues. Germline CDR1 KGHSH, CDR2 LQKENI. The CDR3 region is CASSGGDSTEAFF. CDR3 DNA: TGTGCCAGCTCGGGGGGAGACTCCACTGAAGCTTTCTTT.